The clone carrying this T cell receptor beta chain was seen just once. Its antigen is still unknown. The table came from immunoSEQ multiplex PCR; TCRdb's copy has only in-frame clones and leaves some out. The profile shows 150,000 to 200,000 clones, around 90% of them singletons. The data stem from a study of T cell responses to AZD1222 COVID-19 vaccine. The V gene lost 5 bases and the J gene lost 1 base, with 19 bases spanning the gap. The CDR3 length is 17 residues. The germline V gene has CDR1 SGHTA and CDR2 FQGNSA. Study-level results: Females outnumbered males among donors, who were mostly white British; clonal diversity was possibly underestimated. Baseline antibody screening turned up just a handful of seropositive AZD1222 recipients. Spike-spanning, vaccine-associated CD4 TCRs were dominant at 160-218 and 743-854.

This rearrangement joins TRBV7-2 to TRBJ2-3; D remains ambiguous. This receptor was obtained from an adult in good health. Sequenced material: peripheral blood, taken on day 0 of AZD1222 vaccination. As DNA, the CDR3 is TGTGCCAGCAGCCAAGCAGTCGGGCTCATTGGCACAGATACGCAGTATTTT. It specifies CASSQAVGLIGTDTQYF.